Below, one T cell receptor (beta chain) is given with its context. Its binding antigen is unknown. Nothing much larger sits one base from this clone, and base qualities are not available. The collaborating institutions used their own protocols to collect whole blood in K2EDTA tubes. For TCRbeta analysis, collaborator samples were shipped as frozen whole blood, as isolated PBMCs, or as DNA extracted from either sample type. This entry comes from a study of blood T cell repertoires in COVID-19 (dated by TCRdb to about 2020). With regard to the full study: Collaborator samples came from the United States, Italy and Spain and covered acute and convalescent phases of COVID-19. HLA class I and class II types, where available, came from metadata supplied by the sample provider rather than from assay-based typing. Sample metadata almost always included a de-identified subject ID, COVID-19 status, age in years and sex. The samples were drawn from the first 160 participants of the ongoing ImmuneRACE study and from some 1,300 subjects provided by 6 global collaborators. Deeply sampled blood TCRbeta repertoires from subjects exposed to, actively infected with, or recovered from COVID-19 were included in the dataset. The repertoires were made available in a free public database intended to serve as a resource for research on the immune response to SARS-CoV-2. The prospective study material was composed of cDNA or gDNA derived from T cells, B-cell-depleted T cells, or PBMCs. The research as a whole found: How much clinical and demographic metadata was included differed by source and by participant, and the metadata was provided uncurated.

The immunoSEQ Assay, a bias-controlled multiplex PCR, was used to amplify TCRbeta CDR3 regions from genomic DNA. The published analysis was carried out like this. The number of nucleated cells in each sample was estimated from the amplification of reference gene primers within the assay. Sequence reads were collapsed and filtered to measure the absolute abundance of every unique TCRbeta CDR3 rearrangement. For each sample, productive Simpson clonality was calculated as the square root of Simpson's diversity index over productive rearrangements. Sourced from immuneACCESS, this table was stored by TCRdb with only in-frame sequences that have V and J called. A share of the clones is absent; for the studies checked, an unresolved V gene accounts for under half, and the remainder has no known explanation. V, J and clone size derive from that table, while D and trimming were established from the DNA sequence. The sample yields about 100,000 clones; roughly 84% were counted once. Roughly 17% of the sample goes to the ten largest clones.

Reading from cysteine to phenylalanine, the CDR3 counts 13 amino acids. Here the CDR3 DNA is all that survives: 39 bases in frame from base 1. From a lookup of the germline V gene (reference sequence), CDR1 and CDR2 are LNHDA and SQIVND. The junction carries 9 bases between V and J, which are trimmed by 6 bases and 3 bases respectively. The chain is encoded by TRBV19 joined to TRBJ1-5, with the D gene not confidently named. The clonotype originates from a woman aged 55-70 years with acute or convalescent COVID-19. Input material: peripheral blood. CDR3 protein: CASSGRANQPQHF. At the DNA level, the sequence is TGTGCCAGTAGCGGGCGGGCCAATCAGCCCCAGCATTTT. Reference TRBV19 and TRBJ1-5 genes cover what lies past the CDR3, so the full variable domain is DGGITQSPKYLFRKEGQNVTLSCEQNLNHDAMYWYRQDPGQGLRLIYYSQIVNDFQKGDIAEGYSVSREKKESFPLTVTSAQKNPTAFYLCASSGRANQPQHFGDGTRLSIL.